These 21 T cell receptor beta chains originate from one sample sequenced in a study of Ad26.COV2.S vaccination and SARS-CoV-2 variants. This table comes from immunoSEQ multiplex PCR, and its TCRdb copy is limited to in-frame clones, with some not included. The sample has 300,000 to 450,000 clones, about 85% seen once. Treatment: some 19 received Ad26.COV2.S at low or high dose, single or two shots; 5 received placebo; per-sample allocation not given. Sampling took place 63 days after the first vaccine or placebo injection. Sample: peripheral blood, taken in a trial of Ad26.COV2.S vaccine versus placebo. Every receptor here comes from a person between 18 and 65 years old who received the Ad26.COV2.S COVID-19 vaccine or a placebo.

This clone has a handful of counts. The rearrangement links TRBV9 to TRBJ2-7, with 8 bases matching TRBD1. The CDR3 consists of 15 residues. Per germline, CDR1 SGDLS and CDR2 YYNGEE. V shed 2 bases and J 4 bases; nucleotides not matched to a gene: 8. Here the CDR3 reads CASSVGGQGGYEQYF. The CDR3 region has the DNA TGTGCCAGCAGCGTTGGAGGACAGGGTGGATACGAGCAGTACTTC.

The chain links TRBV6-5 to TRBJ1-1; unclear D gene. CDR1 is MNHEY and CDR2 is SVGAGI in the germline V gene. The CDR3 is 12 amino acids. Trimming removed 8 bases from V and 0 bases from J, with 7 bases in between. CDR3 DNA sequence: TGTGCCAGCGGGTGGGTGAACACTGAAGCTTTCTTT. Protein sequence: CASGWVNTEAFF.

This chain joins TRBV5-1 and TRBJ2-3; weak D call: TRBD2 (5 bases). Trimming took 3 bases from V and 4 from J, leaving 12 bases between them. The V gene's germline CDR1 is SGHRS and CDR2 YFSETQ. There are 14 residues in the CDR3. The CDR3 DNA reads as TGCGCCAGCAGCTCCGACGGAGGCGCAGATACGCAGTATTTT. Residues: CASSSDGGADTQYF.

This chain's CDR3 is CASSIWLSTDTQYF. The CDR3, as DNA: TGTGCCAGTAGTATATGGCTAAGCACAGATACGCAGTATTTT. The chain employs TRBV19 and TRBJ2-3; no reliable D call. Germline V gene lookup returns CDR1 LNHDA and CDR2 SQIVND (reference sequence). V gave up 2 bases and J gave up 0 bases, with 6 bases separating them. The CDR3 spans 14 residues.

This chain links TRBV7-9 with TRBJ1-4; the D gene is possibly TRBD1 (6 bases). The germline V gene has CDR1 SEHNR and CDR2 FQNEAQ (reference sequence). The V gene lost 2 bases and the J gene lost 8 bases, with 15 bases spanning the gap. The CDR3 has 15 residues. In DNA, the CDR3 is TGTGCCAGCAGCTTATACCGGCAGGGGAACGAAAAACTGTTTTTT. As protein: CASSLYRQGNEKLFF.

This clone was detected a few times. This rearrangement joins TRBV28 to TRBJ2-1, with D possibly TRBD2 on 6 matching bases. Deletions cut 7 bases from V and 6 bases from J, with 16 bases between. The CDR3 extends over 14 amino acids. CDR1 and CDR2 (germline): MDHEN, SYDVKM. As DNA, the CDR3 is TGTGCCAGCATGCGGAGGGAGGTACGCAATGAGCAGTTCTTC. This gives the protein CASMRREVRNEQFF.

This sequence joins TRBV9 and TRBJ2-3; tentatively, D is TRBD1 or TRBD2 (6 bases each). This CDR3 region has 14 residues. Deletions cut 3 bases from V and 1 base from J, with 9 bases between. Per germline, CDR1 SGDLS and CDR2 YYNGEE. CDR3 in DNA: TGTGCCAGCAGCGGGGGGGCAGGCACAGATACGCAGTATTTT. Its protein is CASSGGAGTDTQYF.

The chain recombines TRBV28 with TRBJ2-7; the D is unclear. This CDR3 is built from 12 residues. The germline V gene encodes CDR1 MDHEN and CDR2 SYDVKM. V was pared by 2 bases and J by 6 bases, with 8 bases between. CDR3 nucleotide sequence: TGTGCCAGCAGTTTAACGACAAGCGAGCAGTACTTC. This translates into CASSLTTSEQYF.

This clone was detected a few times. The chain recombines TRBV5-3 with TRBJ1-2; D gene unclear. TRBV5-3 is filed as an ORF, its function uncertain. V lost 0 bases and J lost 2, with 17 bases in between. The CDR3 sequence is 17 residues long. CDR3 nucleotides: TGTGCCAGAAGCTTGGGTGGTTGTGTGAGGGTAAACTATGGCTACACCTTC. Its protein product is CARSLGGCVRVNYGYTF.

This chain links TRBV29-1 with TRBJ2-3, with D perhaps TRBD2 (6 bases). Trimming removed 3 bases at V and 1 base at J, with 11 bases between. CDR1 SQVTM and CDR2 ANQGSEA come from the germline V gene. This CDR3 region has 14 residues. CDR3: CSVDRGRGTDTQYF. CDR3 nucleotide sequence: TGCAGCGTTGACCGGGGGAGAGGCACAGATACGCAGTATTTT.

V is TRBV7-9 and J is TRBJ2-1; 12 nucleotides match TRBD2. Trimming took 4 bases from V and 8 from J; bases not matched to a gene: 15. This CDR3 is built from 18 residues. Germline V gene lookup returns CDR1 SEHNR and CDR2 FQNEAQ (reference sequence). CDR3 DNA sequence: TGTGCCAGCAGCTCCCGAATTTTACTAGCGGGGGGATGGGATGAGCAGTTCTTC. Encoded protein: CASSSRILLAGGWDEQFF.

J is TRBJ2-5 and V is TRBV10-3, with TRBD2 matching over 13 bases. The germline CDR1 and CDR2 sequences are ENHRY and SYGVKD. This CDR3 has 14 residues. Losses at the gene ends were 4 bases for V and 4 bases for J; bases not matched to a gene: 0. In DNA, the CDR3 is TGTGCCATCAGTGGGACTAGCGGGGGAGAGACCCAGTACTTC. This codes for CAISGTSGGETQYF.

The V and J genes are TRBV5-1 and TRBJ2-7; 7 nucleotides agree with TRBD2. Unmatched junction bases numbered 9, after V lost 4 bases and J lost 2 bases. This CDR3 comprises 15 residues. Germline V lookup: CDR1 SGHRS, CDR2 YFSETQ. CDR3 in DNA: TGCGCCAGCAGCCCGCGGCCAGCGGGGCCCTACGAGCAGTACTTC. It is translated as CASSPRPAGPYEQYF. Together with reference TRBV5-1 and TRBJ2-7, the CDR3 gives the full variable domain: KAGVTQTPRYLIKTRGQQVTLSCSPISGHRSVSWYQQTPGQGLQFLFEYFSETQRNKGNFPGRFSGRQFSNSRSEMNVSTLELGDSALYLCASSPRPAGPYEQYFGPGTRLTVT.

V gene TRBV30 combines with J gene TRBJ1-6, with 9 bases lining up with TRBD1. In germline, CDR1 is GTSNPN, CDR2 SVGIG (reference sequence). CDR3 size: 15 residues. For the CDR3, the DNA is TGTGCAGTAGACAGGGGGAAGTCCTATAATTCACCCCTCCACTTT. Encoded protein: CAVDRGKSYNSPLHF.

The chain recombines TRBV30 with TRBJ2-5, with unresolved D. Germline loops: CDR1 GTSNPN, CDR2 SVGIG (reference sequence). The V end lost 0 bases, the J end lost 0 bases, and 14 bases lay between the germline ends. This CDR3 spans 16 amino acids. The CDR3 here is CAWSVSGLGYQETQYF. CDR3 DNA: TGTGCCTGGAGTGTCTCCGGTTTGGGATACCAAGAGACCCAGTACTTC. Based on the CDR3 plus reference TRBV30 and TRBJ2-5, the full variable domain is SQTIHQWPATLVQPVGSPLSLECTVEGTSNPNLYWYRQAAGRGLQLLFYSVGIGQISSEVPQNLSASRPQDRQFILSSKKLLLSDSGFYLCAWSVSGLGYQETQYFGPGTRLLVL.

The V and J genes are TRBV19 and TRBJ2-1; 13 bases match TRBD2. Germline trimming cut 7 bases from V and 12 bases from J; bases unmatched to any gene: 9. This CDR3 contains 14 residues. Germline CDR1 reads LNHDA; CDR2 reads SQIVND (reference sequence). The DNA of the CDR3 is TGTGCCAGTATGCCGGGACTAGCGGGAAGGAGGCAGTTCTTC. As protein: CASMPGLAGRRQFF.

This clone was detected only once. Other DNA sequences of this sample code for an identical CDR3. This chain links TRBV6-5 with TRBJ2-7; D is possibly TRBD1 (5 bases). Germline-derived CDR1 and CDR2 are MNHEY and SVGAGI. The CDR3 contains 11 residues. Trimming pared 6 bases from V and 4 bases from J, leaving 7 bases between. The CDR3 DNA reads TGTGCCAGCAGGCAGGGATACGAGCAGTACTTC. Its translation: CASRQGYEQYF.

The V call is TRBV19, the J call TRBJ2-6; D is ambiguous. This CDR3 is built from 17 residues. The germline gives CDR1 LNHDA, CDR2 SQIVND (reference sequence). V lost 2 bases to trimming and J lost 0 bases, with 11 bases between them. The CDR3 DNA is TGTGCCAGTAGTATAACTTGGGGTCCCTCTGGGGCCAACGTCCTGACTTTC. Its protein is CASSITWGPSGANVLTF.

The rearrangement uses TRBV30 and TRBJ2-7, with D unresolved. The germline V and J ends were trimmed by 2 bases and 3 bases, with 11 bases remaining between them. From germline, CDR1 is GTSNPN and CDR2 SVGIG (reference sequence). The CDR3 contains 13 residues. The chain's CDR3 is CAWSTGNNYEQYF. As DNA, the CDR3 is TGTGCCTGGAGTACCGGAAATAACTACGAGCAGTACTTC.

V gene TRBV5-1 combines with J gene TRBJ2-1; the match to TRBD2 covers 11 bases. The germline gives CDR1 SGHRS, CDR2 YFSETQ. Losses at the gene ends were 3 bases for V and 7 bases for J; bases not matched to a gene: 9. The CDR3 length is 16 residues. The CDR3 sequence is CASSWGLAEGENEQFF. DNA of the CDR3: TGCGCCAGCAGCTGGGGACTAGCGGAGGGGGAAAATGAGCAGTTCTTC.

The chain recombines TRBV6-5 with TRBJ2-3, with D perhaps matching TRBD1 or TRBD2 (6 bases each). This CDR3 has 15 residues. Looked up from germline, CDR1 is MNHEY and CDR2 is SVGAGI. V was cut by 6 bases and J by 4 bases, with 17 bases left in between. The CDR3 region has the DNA TGTGCCAGCAGCCAGGGGCTGGGAGGATCAGATACGCAGTATTTT. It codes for CASSQGLGGSDTQYF.